This TCR beta chain stems from a study of T cells after yellow fever vaccination. V dropped 5 bases and J dropped 5 bases, with 12 bases sitting between them. The CDR3 is made up of 14 amino acids. MiXCR was run by TCRdb on the 5' RACE reads, yielding one entry per CDR3 protein. The sample records some 220,000 distinct CDR3 sequences, about 3% being singletons. Material: CD4+ T cells sorted from PBMCs, obtained 10 days after the yellow fever booster vaccination. The TCR was taken from a man aged 18-30 years who received the YFV17D yellow fever vaccine. This rearrangement joins TRBV12-3 or TRBV12-4 to TRBJ2-2, with D possibly TRBD1 on 6 matching bases. The CDR3 bases are TGTGCCAGCAGTCAATCTACAGGGACCGGGGAGCTGTTTTTT. It is translated as CASSQSTGTGELFF.